This entry features one TCR beta chain sequence. This record belongs to a study of cytomegalovirus exposure and HLA in healthy donors. Across the whole study: A prior analysis found 95 million to 140 million unique TCR beta sequences from some 200 million T cells.

PCR amplification relied on 60 Vbeta primers (plus 13 Jbeta primers). Data came from immunoSEQ multiplex PCR; TCRdb stores just in-frame clones and leaves some out. Its table lists over 45,000 clones. Trimming took 0 bases from V and 4 from J, leaving 8 bases between them. The CDR3 is 13 residues long. CDR1 is SGHRS, CDR2 YFSETQ, per germline. The TCR sequence derives from a woman aged 18-29 years in good health and CMV-seronegative. The specimen sequenced was PBMCs. The J gene is TRBJ2-7, the V gene TRBV5-1; tentative D call: TRBD1 (5 bases). In DNA, the CDR3 is TGCGCCAGCAGCTTGGCGACAGTGTACGAGCAGTACTTC. Amino acids: CASSLATVYEQYF.